One sample yielded the 24 T cell receptor beta chains listed below, sequenced in a study of metastatic and nonmetastatic thyroid tumors (dated by TCRdb to the early 2020s). No patient had received any treatment before thyroid surgery. Library construction relied on PCR. TCRdb shows the sequencer as Illumina HiSeq 4000. TCRdb ran its own pipeline on the public reads, namely fastp trimming at Q25 and MiXCR clone calling, and kept in-frame beta chains. This sample is represented by 9,000 to 13,000 clones; approximately 24% of them were singletons. The leading ten clones occupy approximately 9.4% of the sample. Input material: tumor tissue. These receptors came from a female donor with papillary thyroid cancer or a benign thyroid nodule (not recorded which). Some clones in this sample may be carry-over from other donors' samples.

This clone occurred a few times. The rearrangement uses TRBV12-3 or TRBV12-4 and TRBJ2-2; D is possibly TRBD2 (5 bases). There are 13 residues in the CDR3. With 3 bases removed from V and 9 bases from J, the gap between germline ends came to 11 bases. CDR3 bases: TGTGCCAGCAGTTTCGGGGTGGCCAGGGAGCTGTTTTTT. This sequence encodes CASSFGVARELFF.

Sample share makes this clone medium-sized. The J gene is TRBJ2-3, the V gene TRBV20-1; 8 bases agree with TRBD1. The CDR3 contains 14 residues. Germline CDR1 DFQATT, CDR2 SNEGSKA (reference sequence). V trimming: 5 bases; J trimming: 0 bases; junction bases outside the gene matches: 4. The CDR3, as DNA: TGCAGTGCTTCCGGACAGGGTAGCACAGATACGCAGTATTTT. It codes for CSASGQGSTDTQYF.

This clone was counted many times. Possible read error: a much larger clone is one base away. In the same sample, other DNA sequences code for this CDR3. The gene calls are TRBV7-2 and TRBJ1-2; a possible D gene is TRBD1 (5 bases). Germline V gene data show CDR1 as SGHTA and CDR2 as FQGNSA. CDR3 size: 15 residues. The CDR3: CASRRGFLRGEGYTF. The CDR3 region has the DNA TGTGCCAGCAGACGGGGTTTCTTGAGGGGTGAGGGCTACACCTTT.

This clone appeared many times. Here the CDR3 omits its conserved ending phenylalanine or tryptophan, so a read error is the likely source. No DNA is shown, since the ends of the CDR3 on it are uncertain; the CDR3 is the one TCRdb lists. This chain connects TRBV2 to TRBJ2-6. Germline V gives CDR1 SNHLY, CDR2 FYNNEI. Ends included, the CDR3 has 13 residues. CDR3 amino acids: CASGLSGANVLAL.

This chain links TRBV20-1 with TRBJ2-3, with 10 bases aligning to TRBD2. The CDR3 runs 13 residues. CDR1 and CDR2 (germline): DFQATT, SNEGSKA (reference sequence). J was trimmed by 3 bases and V by 6 bases; bases with no gene match: 3. The chain's CDR3 is CSAETSGTDTQYF. Written as DNA, the CDR3 is TGCAGTGCCGAGACTAGCGGGACAGATACGCAGTATTTT.

The chain recombines TRBV6-4 with TRBJ2-2; 8 bases align to TRBD2. Germline values: CDR1 MRHNA, CDR2 SNTAGT. This CDR3 comprises 14 residues. Trimming took 2 bases from V and 4 from J; bases not matched to a gene: 0. CDR3 sequence: CASSDGTSTGELFF. The CDR3 nucleotides read TGTGCCAGCAGTGACGGGACTAGCACCGGGGAGCTGTTTTTT.

This chain links TRBV7-3 with TRBJ2-7; D gene unclear. This CDR3 contains 9 residues. V lost 6 bases to trimming and J lost 6 bases, with 3 bases between them. From germline, CDR1 is SGHTA and CDR2 FQGTGA. The CDR3 nucleotides read TGTGCCAGCAGTTCCGAGCAGTACTTC. Its translation is CASSSEQYF.

This clone is labeled medium-sized. The chain carries TRBV12-3 or TRBV12-4 and TRBJ1-6, with 7 positions matching TRBD1. CDR3 length: 16 residues. Trimming at V came to 3 bases and at J to 0 bases, leaving 2 bases not matched to a gene. The CDR3 reads CASSLGQSSYNSPLHF. Here the CDR3 DNA reads TGTGCCAGCAGTTTGGGACAGAGCTCCTATAATTCACCCCTCCACTTT.

The rearrangement uses TRBV7-2 and TRBJ2-5; maybe TRBD1 (6 bases). CDR1 is SGHTA, CDR2 FQGNSA, per germline. CDR3 length: 14 residues. V lost 4 bases, J lost 1 base, and 10 bases lay in between. In nucleotides, the CDR3 is TGTGCCAGCAGCTCCCACAGGGCCCAAGAGACCCAGTACTTC. Translation: CASSSHRAQETQYF.

V usage is TRBV24-1 and J usage is TRBJ2-3, with 7 bases aligning to TRBD2. The CDR3 extends over 15 amino acids. The V gene end was trimmed by 0 bases and the J gene end by 4 bases; junction bases not matched to a gene: 3. CDR1 is KGHDR, CDR2 SFDVKD, per germline. CDR3 sequence reads: CATSDLPSGADTQYF. The CDR3 nucleotides are TGTGCCACCAGTGATTTGCCTAGCGGCGCAGATACGCAGTATTTT.

This clone was found many times. The rearrangement uses TRBV7-8 and TRBJ2-1, with 15 positions matching TRBD2. This CDR3 is 19 amino acids long. Germline V gene sequence: CDR1 SGHVS, CDR2 FQNEAQ. V gave up 5 bases and J gave up 3 bases; unmatched junction bases: 11. This CDR3 is CASSEEWGLAGGDYNEQFF. In DNA, the CDR3 is TGTGCCAGCAGCGAGGAGTGGGGACTAGCGGGAGGAGACTACAATGAGCAGTTCTTC.

This clone was recorded many times. A much more abundant neighbour one base away suggests this may be a read error. The V call is TRBV19, the J call TRBJ1-1, with D maybe TRBD1 (5 bases). The CDR3 totals 12 residues. The germline V gene encodes CDR1 LNHDA and CDR2 SQIVND (reference sequence). The CDR3 sequence: CVSIRGVTEAFF. CDR3 DNA sequence: TGTGTCAGTATCCGGGGGGTGACTGAAGCTTTCTTT. Supplemented by reference TRBV19 and TRBJ1-1, the full variable domain reads DGGITQSPKYLFRKEGQNVTLSCEQNLNHDAMYWYRQDPGQGLRLIYYSQIVNDFQKGDIAEGYSVSREKKESFPLTVTSAQKNPTAFYLCVSIRGVTEAFFGQGTRLTVV.

The J gene is TRBJ2-1, the V gene TRBV4-1; either TRBD1 or TRBD2 may supply D (5 bases each). Germline assignment: CDR1 MGHRA and CDR2 YSYEKL. This CDR3 comprises 15 residues. V was shortened by 4 bases and J by 0 bases, with 10 bases between the two germline ends. The DNA for the CDR3 is TGCGCCAGCAGCCTCGGGACGAGCTCCTACAATGAGCAGTTCTTC. Its translation: CASSLGTSSYNEQFF.

This clone occurred many times. J is TRBJ2-1 and V is TRBV6-2 or TRBV6-3; 11 bases match TRBD2. V lost 4 bases to trimming and J lost 0 bases; unmatched junction nucleotides: 11. The CDR3 covers 19 residues. From germline, CDR1 is MNHEY and CDR2 SVGEGT. The CDR3 loop reads CASSSTLAGGTPSYNEQFF. The CDR3 bases are TGTGCCAGCAGTTCGACCCTAGCGGGAGGCACTCCCTCCTACAATGAGCAGTTCTTC.

The table lists this clone with a few counts. This sequence joins TRBV6-9 and TRBJ2-2, with TRBD2 identical over 11 bases. Germline lookup yields CDR1 MNHGY and CDR2 SVAAGI. Trimming removed 4 bases from V and 7 bases from J; junction bases left unmatched: 8. The CDR3 is 16 amino acids. CDR3: CASSLTLSGGGGELFF. The CDR3, as DNA: TGTGCCAGCAGTTTGACCCTTAGCGGGGGGGGCGGGGAGCTGTTTTTT.

This clone was seen ten or more times. V gene TRBV3-1 combines with J gene TRBJ1-5, with D unresolved. This CDR3 region has 12 residues. Per the germline V gene, CDR1 is LGHDT and CDR2 is YNNKEL (reference sequence). The V and J ends lost 3 bases and 4 bases respectively, with 4 bases between them. CDR3 sequence reads: CASSQENQPQHF. In nucleotides, the CDR3 is TGTGCCAGCAGCCAGGAAAATCAGCCCCAGCATTTT. The variable domain in full, completed from reference TRBV3-1 and TRBJ1-5, reads DTAVSQTPKYLVTQMGNDKSIKCEQNLGHDTMYWYKQDSKKFLKIMFSYNNKELIINETVPNRFSPKSPDKAHLNLHINSLELGDSAVYFCASSQENQPQHFGDGTRLSIL.

About this clone: At one boundary the junction diverges from the germline segment, which might be a read error. The chain recombines TRBV6-2 or TRBV6-3 with TRBJ2-3, with 7 nucleotides matching TRBD2. The CDR3 sequence is 14 residues long. The germline CDR1 and CDR2 sequences are MNHEY and SVGEGT. The CDR3 region has the DNA TGTGCCAGCAGTAGCGGGATTGGGTCAGATACTCAGTATTTT. This sequence encodes CASSSGIGSDTQYF.

The rearrangement links TRBV27 to TRBJ1-6, with D possibly matching TRBD1 (5 bases). This CDR3 region has 14 residues. CDR1 and CDR2 (germline): MNHEY, SMNVEV (reference sequence). Trimming pared 3 bases from V and 6 bases from J, leaving 9 bases between. The CDR3 DNA sequence: TGTGCCAGCAGTTTGTTGGGGCCTAATTCACCCCTCCACTTT. It yields the protein CASSLLGPNSPLHF.

The rearrangement joins TRBV27 to TRBJ2-7, with D perhaps assigned TRBD1 or TRBD2 (5 bases each). This CDR3 spans 14 amino acids. Germline CDR1 is MNHEY and CDR2 is SMNVEV (reference sequence). Trimming took off 3 bases at V and 2 bases at J, with 11 bases between the two ends. The CDR3 sequence: CASSLGDGAYEQYF. As DNA, the CDR3 is TGTGCCAGCAGTTTGGGGGACGGAGCCTACGAGCAGTACTTC.

This clone is classed as medium-sized (0.01 to 0.1%). The CDR3 region has the DNA TGTGCCAGCAGCCAAGGACGCTCCTCCTACGAGCAGTACTTC. It specifies CASSQGRSSYEQYF. The rearrangement uses TRBV11-3 and TRBJ2-7, with D unresolved. The V and J ends lost 5 bases and 0 bases respectively, with 11 bases between them. The CDR3 covers 14 residues. Germline-derived CDR1 and CDR2 are SGHNT and YENEEA.

The chain has TRBV28 and TRBJ1-1; 7 bases are a match to TRBD1. The CDR3 length is 13 residues. Germline CDR1 MDHEN, CDR2 SYDVKM. V shed 11 bases, J shed 5 bases, and the junction held 11 bases outside the gene matches. CDR3 region: CAAAPNRGTEAFF. The CDR3, as DNA: TGTGCCGCTGCTCCTAACAGGGGTACTGAAGCTTTCTTT.

This clone was seen many times. The chain is built from TRBV5-5 and TRBJ1-5; D gene uncertain. There are 14 residues in the CDR3. CDR1 SGHKS and CDR2 YYEKEE come from the germline V gene (reference sequence). Trimming shortened V by 0 bases and J by 6 bases, and 10 bases separated the two germline ends. CDR3 sequence reads: CASSLGQASQPQHF. CDR3 coding DNA: TGTGCCAGCAGCTTGGGGCAGGCGAGTCAGCCCCAGCATTTT.

This clone is medium-sized within its sample. The V and J genes are TRBV5-1 and TRBJ2-7; tentatively, D is TRBD1 or TRBD2 (5 bases each). The CDR3 has 13 amino acids. CDR1 and CDR2 from the germline V gene are SGHRS and YFSETQ. Trimming shortened V by 4 bases and J by 2 bases, and 10 bases separated the two germline ends. The DNA of the CDR3 is TGCGCCAGCAGCCCCGGGGCCACCTACGAGCAGTACTTC. It translates to CASSPGATYEQYF.

This clone was picked up a small number of times. This chain uses TRBV12-3 or TRBV12-4 with TRBJ1-6; D remains ambiguous. The CDR3 runs to 16 residues. V dropped 3 bases and J dropped 8 bases, with 17 bases sitting between them. CDR3 nucleotide sequence: TGTGCCAGCAGTTTGCCGGCCCCCGGCCGGGATTCACCCCTCCACTTT. This encodes CASSLPAPGRDSPLHF.